This T cell receptor beta chain comes out of a study of blood T cell repertoires in COVID-19. Patients from Seattle were sampled longitudinally, starting during active infection. Trimming pared 4 bases from V and 0 bases from J, leaving 7 bases between. This CDR3 comprises 13 residues. Per the germline V gene, CDR1 is LNHDA and CDR2 is SQIVND (reference sequence). Only in-frame clones appear in the TCRdb table, and some are missing; sequencing was by immunoSEQ multiplex PCR. Found here are approximately 200,000 clones, over 65% of them singletons; the top ten hold over 15%. V and J are TRBV19 and TRBJ2-7, with D hard to call. The sequence came from a person aged 70 to 85 with COVID-19, enrolled during active disease. The sequencing sample was made of peripheral blood. This chain's CDR3 is CASSRQFSYEQYF. The CDR3, as DNA: TGTGCCAGTAGTAGGCAGTTCTCCTACGAGCAGTACTTC. The variable domain in full, completed from reference TRBV19 and TRBJ2-7, reads DGGITQSPKYLFRKEGQNVTLSCEQNLNHDAMYWYRQDPGQGLRLIYYSQIVNDFQKGDIAEGYSVSREKKESFPLTVTSAQKNPTAFYLCASSRQFSYEQYFGPGTRLTVT.